A selection of T cell receptor beta chains follows, all from one sample in a study of cytomegalovirus exposure and HLA in healthy donors. Using immunoSEQ multiplex PCR, the repertoire was profiled, and TCRdb retains in-frame clones only, with some absent. Counted here are roughly 120,000 clones, about 78% occurring once; the ten biggest clones make up 6.5% to 9%. Source material: PBMCs. The receptors come from a woman between 40 and 50 years old in good health and CMV-seropositive. CDR3s leave out the opening cysteine and the closing phenylalanine or tryptophan.

V	CDR3
TRBV7-9	ASSLAVATVGNTIY
TRBV7-9	ASSPGLAGGLETQY
TRBV5-4	ASSNGQPDTDTQY
TRBV18	ASSPGEEAF
TRBV7-2	ASRPTSGSAYEQY
TRBV2	ASSAGLAGSTDTQY
TRBV7-2	ASSFLSGQGVYEQY
TRBV7-9	ASSLDGAYGYT
TRBV2	ASSSDRERGGPDTQY
TRBV4-1	ASSQVSGQYGYT
TRBV7-6	ASSLGQGAFDEQY
TRBV7-9	ASSLAMTPNTIY
TRBV9	ASSVGGGISTEAF
TRBV4-1	ASRQGGYNEQF
TRBV9	ASSVDGGSYNEQF
TRBV6-5	ASSPQGIQGEAF
TRBV25-1	ASSERGAYNEQF
TRBV27	ASSYDSSYEQY
TRBV2	ATSKQGTSSYNSPLH
TRBV7-2	ASSLFLQGTDEQF
TRBV7-2	ASSPRKASGVQETQY
TRBV2	ASSRQETGVSVTEAF
TRBV9	ASTFRGDVTETQY
TRBV11-3	ASSLVAGTGAENIQY
TRBV5-1	ASSLDLRYNEQF
TRBV7-6	ASSPGQPGQHEAF
TRBV28	ASRELWRENYGYT
TRBV7-6	ASSLTLGLADEQY
TRBV19	ASAGFYYGYT
TRBV11-2	ASSLDRLTVNTEAF
TRBV29-1	SVSLGQGAYGYT
TRBV6-1	ASSEFLTGNYGYT
TRBV6-5	ASSYSNTGVHQPQH
TRBV7-9	ASSHITGSGANVLT
TRBV7-3	ASSFNRENEAF
TRBV6-1	ASRGQGPYGYT
TRBV4-1	ASSQDLGGGGYNEQF
TRBV6-5	ASSYWRGGYT
TRBV21-1	ASRNASRSTRTTEAF
TRBV6-1	ASSGQGAPSNEKLF
TRBV5-1	ASRQQGAENTIY
TRBV7-3	ASSPQTGDEQY
TRBV9	ASSVAAIDWDTTYEQY
TRBV7-2	ASSSYQGANYGYT
TRBV7-3	ASSLGAPVHNEQF
TRBV6-5	ASSYWGGTYNEQF
TRBV19	ASTPGGEGEKLF
TRBV7-6	ASSLRAQGPYEQY
TRBV6-6	ASAPPGYEQY
TRBV7-8	ASSLQGTKGYGYT
TRBV7-3	ASSSVLTGVQY
TRBV6-5	ASSSSQGIDTQY
TRBV5-1	ASSTGRDNEKLF
TRBV5-1	ASSSDGADTQY
TRBV5-4	ATQARDRGAYEQY
TRBV4-3	ASSQDGRDTGELF
TRBV5-1	ASSLLQGMVNTEAF
TRBV7-2	ASSRDRGGRNYGYT